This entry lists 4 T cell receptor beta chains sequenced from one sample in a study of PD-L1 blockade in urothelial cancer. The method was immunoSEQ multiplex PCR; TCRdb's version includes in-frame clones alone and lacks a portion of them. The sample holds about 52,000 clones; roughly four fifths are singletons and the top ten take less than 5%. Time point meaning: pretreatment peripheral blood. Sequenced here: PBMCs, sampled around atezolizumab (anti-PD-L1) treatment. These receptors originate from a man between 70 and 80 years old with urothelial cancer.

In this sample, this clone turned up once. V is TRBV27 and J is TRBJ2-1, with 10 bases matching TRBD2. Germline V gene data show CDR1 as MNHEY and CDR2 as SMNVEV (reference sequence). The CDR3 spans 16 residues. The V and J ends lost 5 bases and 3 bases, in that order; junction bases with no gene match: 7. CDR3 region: CASSPLTSGRYNEQFF. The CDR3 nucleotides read TGTGCCAGCAGTCCTCTGACTAGCGGGCGCTACAATGAGCAGTTCTTC.

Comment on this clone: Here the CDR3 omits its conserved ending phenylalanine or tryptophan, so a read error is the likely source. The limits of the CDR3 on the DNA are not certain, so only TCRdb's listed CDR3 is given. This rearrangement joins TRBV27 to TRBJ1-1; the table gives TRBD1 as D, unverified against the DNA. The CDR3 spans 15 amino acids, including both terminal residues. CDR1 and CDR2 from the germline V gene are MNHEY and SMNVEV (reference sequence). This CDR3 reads CASSDRGPNPSRQVV.

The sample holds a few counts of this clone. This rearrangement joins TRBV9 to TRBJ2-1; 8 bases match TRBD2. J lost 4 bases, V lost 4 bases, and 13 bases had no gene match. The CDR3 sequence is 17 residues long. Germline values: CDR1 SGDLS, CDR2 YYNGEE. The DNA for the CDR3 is TGTGCCAGCAGCCCCCGCGGTGCTAGCGGGCGATACAATGAGCAGTTCTTC. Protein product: CASSPRGASGRYNEQFF.

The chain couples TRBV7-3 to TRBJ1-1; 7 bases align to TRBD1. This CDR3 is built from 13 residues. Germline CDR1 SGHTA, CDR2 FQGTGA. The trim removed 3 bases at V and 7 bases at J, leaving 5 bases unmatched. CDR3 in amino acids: CASSLNRGREAFF. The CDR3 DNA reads TGTGCCAGCAGCTTGAACAGGGGCCGTGAAGCTTTCTTT. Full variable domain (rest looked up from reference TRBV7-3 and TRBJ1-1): GAGVSQTPSNKVTEKGKYVELRCDPISGHTALYWYRQSLGQGPEFLIYFQGTGAADDSGLPNDRFFAVRPEGSVSTLKIQRTERGDSAVYLCASSLNRGREAFFGQGTRLTVV.